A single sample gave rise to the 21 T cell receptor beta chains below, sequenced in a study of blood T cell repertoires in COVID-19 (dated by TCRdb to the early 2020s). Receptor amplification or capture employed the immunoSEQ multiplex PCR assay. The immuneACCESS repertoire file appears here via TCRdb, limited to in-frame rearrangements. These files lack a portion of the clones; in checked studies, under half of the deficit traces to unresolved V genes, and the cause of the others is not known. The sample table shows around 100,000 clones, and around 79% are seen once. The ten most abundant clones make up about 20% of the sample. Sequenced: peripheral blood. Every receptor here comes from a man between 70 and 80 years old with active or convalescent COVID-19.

The CDR3 here is CASSMSGGIGNEQFF. The CDR3 DNA reads as TGTGCCAGTAGTATGAGCGGGGGGATTGGTAATGAGCAGTTCTTC. This rearrangement joins TRBV19 to TRBJ2-1; 9 positions match TRBD2. With V trimmed by 3 bases and J by 7 bases, 7 bases remained unmatched. The CDR3 covers 15 residues. Germline lookup yields CDR1 LNHDA and CDR2 SQIVND (reference sequence).

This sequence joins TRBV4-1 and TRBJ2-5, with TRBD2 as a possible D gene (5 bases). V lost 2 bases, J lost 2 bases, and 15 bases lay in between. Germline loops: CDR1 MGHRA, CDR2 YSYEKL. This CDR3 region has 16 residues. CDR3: CASSQPREDGQETQYF. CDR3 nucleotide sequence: TGCGCCAGCAGCCAACCGAGGGAAGATGGTCAAGAGACCCAGTACTTC.

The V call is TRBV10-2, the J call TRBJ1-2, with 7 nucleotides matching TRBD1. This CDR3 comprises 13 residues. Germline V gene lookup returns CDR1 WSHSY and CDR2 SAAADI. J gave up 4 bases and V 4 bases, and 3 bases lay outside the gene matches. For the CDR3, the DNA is TGCGCCAGCAGTGCAGGGGGGTCCTATGGCTACACCTTC. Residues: CASSAGGSYGYTF.

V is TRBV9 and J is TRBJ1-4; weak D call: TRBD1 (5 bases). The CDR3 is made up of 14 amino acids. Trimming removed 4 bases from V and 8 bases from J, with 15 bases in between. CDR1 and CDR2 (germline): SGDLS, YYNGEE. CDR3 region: CASSPRGGGEKLFF. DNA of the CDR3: TGTGCCAGCAGCCCACGGGGGGGAGGCGAAAAACTGTTTTTT. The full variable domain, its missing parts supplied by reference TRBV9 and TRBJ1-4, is DSGVTQTPKHLITATGQRVTLRCSPRSGDLSVYWYQQSLDQGLQFLIQYYNGEERAKGNILERFSAQQFPDLHSELNLSSLELGDSALYFCASSPRGGGEKLFFGSGTQLSVL.

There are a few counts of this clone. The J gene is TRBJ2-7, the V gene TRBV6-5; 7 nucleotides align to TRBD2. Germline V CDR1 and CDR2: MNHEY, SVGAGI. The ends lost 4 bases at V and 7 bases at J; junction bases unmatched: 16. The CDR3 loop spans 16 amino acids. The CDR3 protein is CASSSLEAGEEGEQYF. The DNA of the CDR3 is TGTGCCAGCAGTTCCCTCGAGGCGGGAGAGGAAGGGGAGCAGTACTTC.

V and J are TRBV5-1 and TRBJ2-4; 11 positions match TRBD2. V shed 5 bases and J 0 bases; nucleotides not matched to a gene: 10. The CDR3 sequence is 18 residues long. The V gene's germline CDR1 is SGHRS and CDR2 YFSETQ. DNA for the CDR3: TGCGCCAGCAGTATCGACCCGGGACTAGCGGTAGCCAAAAACATTCAGTACTTC. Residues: CASSIDPGLAVAKNIQYF.

CDR3 residues: CATGLSYNEQFF. CDR3 bases: TGTGCGACAGGGCTCTCCTACAATGAGCAGTTCTTC. The chain employs TRBV30 and TRBJ2-1; 7 bases fit TRBD1. There are 12 residues in the CDR3. CDR1 GTSNPN and CDR2 SVGIG come from the germline V gene (reference sequence).

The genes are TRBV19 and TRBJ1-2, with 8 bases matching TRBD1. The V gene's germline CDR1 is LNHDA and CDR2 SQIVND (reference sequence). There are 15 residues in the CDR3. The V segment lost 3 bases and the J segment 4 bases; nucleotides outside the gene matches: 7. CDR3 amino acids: CASSIGRGLGYGYTF. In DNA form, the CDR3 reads TGTGCCAGTAGTATTGGCAGGGGGCTTGGCTATGGCTACACCTTC.

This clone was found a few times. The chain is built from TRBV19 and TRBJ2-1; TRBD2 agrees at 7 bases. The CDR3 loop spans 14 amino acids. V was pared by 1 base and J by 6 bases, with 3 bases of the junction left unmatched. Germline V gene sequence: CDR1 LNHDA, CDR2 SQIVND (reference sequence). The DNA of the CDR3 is TGTGCCAGTAGTATAGGCGGGGGACTCAATGAGCAGTTCTTC. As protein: CASSIGGGLNEQFF. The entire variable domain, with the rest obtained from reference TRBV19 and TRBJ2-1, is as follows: DGGITQSPKYLFRKEGQNVTLSCEQNLNHDAMYWYRQDPGQGLRLIYYSQIVNDFQKGDIAEGYSVSREKKESFPLTVTSAQKNPTAFYLCASSIGGGLNEQFFGPGTRLTVL.

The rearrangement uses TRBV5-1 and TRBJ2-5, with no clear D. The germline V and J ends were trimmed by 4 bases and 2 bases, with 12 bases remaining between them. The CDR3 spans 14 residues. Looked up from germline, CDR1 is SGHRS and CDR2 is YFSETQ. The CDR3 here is CASSPMAAQETQYF. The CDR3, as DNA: TGCGCCAGCAGCCCGATGGCGGCTCAAGAGACCCAGTACTTC.

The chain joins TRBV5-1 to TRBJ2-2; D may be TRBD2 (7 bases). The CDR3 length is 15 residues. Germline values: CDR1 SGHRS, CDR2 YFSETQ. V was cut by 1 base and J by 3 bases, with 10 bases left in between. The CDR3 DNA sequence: TGCGCCAGCAGCTTGAGAGGGGGGGACACCGGGGAGCTGTTTTTT. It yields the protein CASSLRGGDTGELFF. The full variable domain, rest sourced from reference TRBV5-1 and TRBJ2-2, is KAGVTQTPRYLIKTRGQQVTLSCSPISGHRSVSWYQQTPGQGLQFLFEYFSETQRNKGNFPGRFSGRQFSNSRSEMNVSTLELGDSALYLCASSLRGGDTGELFFGEGSRLTVL.

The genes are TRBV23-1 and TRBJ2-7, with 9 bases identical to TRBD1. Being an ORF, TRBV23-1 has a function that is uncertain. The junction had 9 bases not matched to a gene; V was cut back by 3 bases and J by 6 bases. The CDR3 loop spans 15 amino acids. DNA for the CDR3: TGCGCCAGCAGTCAGGTACAGGGGGCGCGGGGCGAGCAGTACTTC. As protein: CASSQVQGARGEQYF.

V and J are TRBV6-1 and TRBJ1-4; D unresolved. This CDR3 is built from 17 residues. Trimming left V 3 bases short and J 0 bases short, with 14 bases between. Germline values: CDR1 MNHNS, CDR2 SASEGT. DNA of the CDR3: TGTGCCAGCAGTGAGGATGGACGGGGTGCAACTAATGAAAAACTGTTTTTT. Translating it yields CASSEDGRGATNEKLFF.

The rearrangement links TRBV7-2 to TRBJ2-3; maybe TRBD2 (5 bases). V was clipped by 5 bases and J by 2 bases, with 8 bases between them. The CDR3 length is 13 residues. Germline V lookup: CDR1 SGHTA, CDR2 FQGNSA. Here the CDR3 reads CASSLRDTDTQYF. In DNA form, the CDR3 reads TGTGCCAGCAGCCTCCGGGACACAGATACGCAGTATTTT.

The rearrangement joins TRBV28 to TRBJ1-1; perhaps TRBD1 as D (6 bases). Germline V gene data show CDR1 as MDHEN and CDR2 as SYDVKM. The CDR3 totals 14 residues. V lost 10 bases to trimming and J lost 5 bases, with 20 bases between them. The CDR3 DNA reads TGTGCCACCTCAACGGGGGGGCTCAAAACTGAAGCTTTCTTT. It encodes CATSTGGLKTEAFF.

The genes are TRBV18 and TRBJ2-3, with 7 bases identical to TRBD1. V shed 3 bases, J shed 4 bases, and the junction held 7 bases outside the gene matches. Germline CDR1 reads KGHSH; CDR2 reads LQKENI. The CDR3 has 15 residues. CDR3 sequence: CASSPRTGAADTQYF. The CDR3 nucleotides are TGTGCCAGCTCACCCCGAACAGGGGCGGCAGATACGCAGTATTTT.

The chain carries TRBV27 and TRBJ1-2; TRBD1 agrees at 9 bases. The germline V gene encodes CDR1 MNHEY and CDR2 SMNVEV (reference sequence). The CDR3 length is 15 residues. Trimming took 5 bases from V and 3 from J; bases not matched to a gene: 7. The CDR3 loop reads CASSPLQGADYGYTF. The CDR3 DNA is TGTGCCAGCAGTCCCCTACAGGGGGCCGACTATGGCTACACCTTC.

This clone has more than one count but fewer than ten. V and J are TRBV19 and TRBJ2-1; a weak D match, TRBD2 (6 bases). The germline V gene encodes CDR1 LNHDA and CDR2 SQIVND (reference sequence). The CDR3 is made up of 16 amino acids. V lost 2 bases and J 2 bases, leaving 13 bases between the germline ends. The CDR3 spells CASSISGEGAYNEQFF. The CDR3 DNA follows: TGTGCCAGTAGTATATCGGGGGAAGGAGCCTACAATGAGCAGTTCTTC.

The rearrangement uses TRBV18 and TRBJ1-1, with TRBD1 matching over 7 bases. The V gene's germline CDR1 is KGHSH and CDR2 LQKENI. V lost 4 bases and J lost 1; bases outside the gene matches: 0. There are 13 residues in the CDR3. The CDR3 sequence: CASSRDRNTEAFF. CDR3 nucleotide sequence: TGTGCCAGCTCACGGGACAGGAACACTGAAGCTTTCTTT.

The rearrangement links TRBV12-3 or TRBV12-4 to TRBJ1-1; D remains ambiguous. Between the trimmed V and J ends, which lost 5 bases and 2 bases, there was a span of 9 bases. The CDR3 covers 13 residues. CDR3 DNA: TGTGCCAGCAGTCCGCCCACAAACACTGAAGCTTTCTTT. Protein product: CASSPPTNTEAFF.

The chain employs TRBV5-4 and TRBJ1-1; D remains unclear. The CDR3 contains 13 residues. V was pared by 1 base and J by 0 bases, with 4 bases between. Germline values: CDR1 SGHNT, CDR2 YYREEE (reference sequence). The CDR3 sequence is CASSLLLNTEAFF. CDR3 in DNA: TGTGCCAGCAGCTTGTTATTGAACACTGAAGCTTTCTTT. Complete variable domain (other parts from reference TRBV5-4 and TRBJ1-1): ETGVTQSPTHLIKTRGQQVTLRCSSQSGHNTVSWYQQALGQGPQFIFQYYREEENGRGNFPPRFSGLQFPNYSSELNVNALELDDSALYLCASSLLLNTEAFFGQGTRLTVV.